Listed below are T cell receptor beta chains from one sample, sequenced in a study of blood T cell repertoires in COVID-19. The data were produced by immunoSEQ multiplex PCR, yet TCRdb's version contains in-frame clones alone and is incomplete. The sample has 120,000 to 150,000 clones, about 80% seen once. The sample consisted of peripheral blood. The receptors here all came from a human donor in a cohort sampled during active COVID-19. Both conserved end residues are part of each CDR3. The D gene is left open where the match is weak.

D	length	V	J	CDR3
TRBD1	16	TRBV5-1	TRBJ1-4	CASSPFGTATNEKLFF
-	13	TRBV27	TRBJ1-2	CASSRTGDYGYTF
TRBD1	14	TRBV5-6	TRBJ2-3	CASSIRGPGDTQYF
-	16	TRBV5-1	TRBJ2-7	CASSPPRAGLSYEQYF
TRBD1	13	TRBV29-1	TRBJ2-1	CSVRDSSYNEQFF
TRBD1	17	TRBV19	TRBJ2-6	CASSSWTGGAGANVLTF
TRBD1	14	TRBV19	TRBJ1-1	CASSTDRGNTEAFF
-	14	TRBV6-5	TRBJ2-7	CASSSSANHYEQYF
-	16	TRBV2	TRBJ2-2	CASSESPTGSTGELFF
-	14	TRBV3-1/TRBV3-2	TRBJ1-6	CASSSGSGGSPLHF
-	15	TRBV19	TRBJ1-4	CASSPLTATNEKLFF
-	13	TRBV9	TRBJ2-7	CASSRAGAYEQYF
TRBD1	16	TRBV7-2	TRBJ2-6	CASRRDRSSGANVLTF
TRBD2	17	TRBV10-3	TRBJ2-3	CAISESIAGGPSDTQYF
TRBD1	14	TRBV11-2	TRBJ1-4	CASSLDRVGEKLFF
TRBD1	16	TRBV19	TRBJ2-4	CASSMSDRGSLNIQYF
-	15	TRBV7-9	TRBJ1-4	CASSLGGRISEKLFF
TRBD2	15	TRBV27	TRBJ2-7	CASSFGGGGLYEQYF
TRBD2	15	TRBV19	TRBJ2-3	CASSKAGGRTDTQYF
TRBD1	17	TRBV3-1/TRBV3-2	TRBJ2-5	CASSLRGGTGVRETQYF
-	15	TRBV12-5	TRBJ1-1	CASGLGMGGNTEAFF
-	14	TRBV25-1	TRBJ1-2	CASSEYGSGEGYTF
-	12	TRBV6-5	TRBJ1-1	CANRGGSTEAFF
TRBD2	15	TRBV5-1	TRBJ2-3	CASSLRSGGTDTQYF
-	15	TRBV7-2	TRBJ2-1	CASSLVVQAYNEQFF
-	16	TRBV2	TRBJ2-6	CASMGLLSSGANVLTF
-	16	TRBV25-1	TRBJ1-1	CASSVASAGWGTEAFF
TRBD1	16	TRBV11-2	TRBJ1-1	CASSLYQGATNTEAFF
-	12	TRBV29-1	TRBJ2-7	CSVEVGFYEQYF
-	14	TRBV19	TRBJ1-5	CASSTTGPNQPQHF
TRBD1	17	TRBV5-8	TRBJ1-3	CASSWTTGALSGNTIYF
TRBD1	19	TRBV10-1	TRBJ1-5	CASNSPGTGGRRLNQPQHF
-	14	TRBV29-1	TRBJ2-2	CSVEDNRVPGELFF
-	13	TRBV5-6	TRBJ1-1	CASSSDINTEAFF
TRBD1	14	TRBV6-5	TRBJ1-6	CASTLDRGNSPLHF
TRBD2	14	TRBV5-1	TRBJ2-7	CASSITSGTYEQYF
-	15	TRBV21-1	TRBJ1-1	CASSPRGGGNTEAFF
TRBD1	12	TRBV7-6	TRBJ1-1	CASSLPTGQAFF
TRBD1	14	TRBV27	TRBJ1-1	CASSTDRANTEAFF
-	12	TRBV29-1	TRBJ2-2	CSVAGNTGELFF
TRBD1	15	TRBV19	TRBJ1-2	CASSDGQANNYGYTF
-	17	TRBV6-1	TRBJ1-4	CASSARGPGTLNEKLFF
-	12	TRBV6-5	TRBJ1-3	CASSSQGNTIYF
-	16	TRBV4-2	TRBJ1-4	CASSQESTATNEKLFF
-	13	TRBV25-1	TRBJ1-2	CASGRTGNYGYTF
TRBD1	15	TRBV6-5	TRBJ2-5	CASRPRGRVGETQYF
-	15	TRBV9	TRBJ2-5	CASSVEQGRHETQYF
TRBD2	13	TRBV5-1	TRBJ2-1	CASRASGGQEQFF
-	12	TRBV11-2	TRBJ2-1	CASSWGGNEQFF
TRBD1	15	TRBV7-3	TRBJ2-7	CASSRTGTGGNEQYF
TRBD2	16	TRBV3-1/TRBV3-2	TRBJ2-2	CASSQGGGRYSGELFF
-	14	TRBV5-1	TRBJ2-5	CASSLVLGPETQYF
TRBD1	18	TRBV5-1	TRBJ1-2	CASSLTGTGALSNYGYTF
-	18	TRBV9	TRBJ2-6	CASSVFSGLHSGANVLTF
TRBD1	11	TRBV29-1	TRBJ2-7	CSVRQGHEQYF
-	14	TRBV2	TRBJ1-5	CASTQSGENQPQHF
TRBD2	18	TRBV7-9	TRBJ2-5	CASSLGSSGGRSQETQYF